Presented here are 5 T cell receptor beta chains from one specimen sequenced in a study of CD8 T cells in ankylosing spondylitis. TCRdb re-called the 5' RACE reads through MiXCR, storing one row per CDR3 protein. There are roughly 220,000 distinct CDR3 sequences in the sample; roughly a tenth occur only once, and roughly 23% lies in the top ten. Material for sequencing was blood, either unsorted or a sorted T cell fraction (not recorded which). The receptor set was obtained from a male donor with ankylosing spondylitis or in good health (not recorded which).

The table lists this clonotype with many counts. The J gene is TRBJ2-3, the V gene TRBV9; 11 bases agree with TRBD2. The length of the CDR3 is 16 residues. V dropped 3 bases and J dropped 1; count of bases not matched to a gene: 4. Germline CDR1 is SGDLS and CDR2 is YYNGEE. CDR3 protein: CASSDGTSGRTDTQYF. In DNA, the CDR3 is TGTGCCAGCAGCGATGGGACTAGCGGACGCACAGATACGCAGTATTTT.

In this sample, this clonotype turned up many times. The rearrangement joins TRBV12-3 or TRBV12-4 to TRBJ2-3; 12 bases map to TRBD1. There are 16 residues in the CDR3. V shed 6 bases, J shed 4 bases, and the junction held 8 bases outside the gene matches. CDR3 DNA: TGTGCCAGCAGGAACCGGGACAGGGGGCCTTCAGATACGCAGTATTTT. Its protein product is CASRNRDRGPSDTQYF.

This clonotype was observed a few times. The chain uses TRBV15 and TRBJ1-6; 7 nucleotides agree with TRBD1. This CDR3 has 14 amino acids. The V and J ends lost 3 bases and 12 bases, in that order; junction bases with no gene match: 8. Per germline, CDR1 LNHNV and CDR2 YYDKDF (reference sequence). The CDR3, as DNA: TGTGCCACCAGCAGCACCAGGGGGGTCCTACCCCTCCACTTT. Residues: CATSSTRGVLPLHF.

This clonotype occurred many times. The chain employs TRBV12-3 or TRBV12-4 and TRBJ1-4, with unresolved D. The CDR3 totals 18 residues. V lost 6 bases, J lost 8 bases, and 28 bases lay in between. As DNA, the CDR3 is TGTGCCAGCAGCCCAATTTCCCTCGGTTTGGTGGTCGGGGAAAAACTGTTTTTT. Amino acids: CASSPISLGLVVGEKLFF.

This clonotype was observed at least ten times. V is TRBV29-1 and J is TRBJ2-1, with a weak D call TRBD2 (5 bases). With 4 bases removed from V and 3 bases from J, the gap between germline ends came to 10 bases. This CDR3 contains 13 residues. Per germline, CDR1 SQVTM and CDR2 ANQGSEA. CDR3 amino acids: CSVASGNYNEQFF. CDR3 DNA sequence: TGCAGCGTTGCTTCCGGGAACTACAATGAGCAGTTCTTC.